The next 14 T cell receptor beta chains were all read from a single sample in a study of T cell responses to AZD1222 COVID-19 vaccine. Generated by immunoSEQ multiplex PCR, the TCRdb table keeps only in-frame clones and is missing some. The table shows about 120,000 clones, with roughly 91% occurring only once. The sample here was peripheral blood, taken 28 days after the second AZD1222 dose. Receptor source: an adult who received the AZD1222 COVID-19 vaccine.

CDR3 nucleotides: TGTGCCAGCAGCTTGGCCCCCCCGGAGGGTGAAAAACTGTTTTTT. Translated, it gives CASSLAPPEGEKLFF. The J gene is TRBJ1-4, the V gene TRBV5-5; D is uncertain. Trimming removed 0 bases at V and 7 bases at J, with 13 bases between. Germline V gene sequence: CDR1 SGHKS, CDR2 YYEKEE (reference sequence). This CDR3 is 15 amino acids long.

CDR3 protein: CASSYGDSAEQYF. The CDR3 nucleotides read TGTGCCAGCAGTTACGGGGACAGCGCCGAGCAGTACTTC. This chain joins TRBV6-2 or TRBV6-3 and TRBJ2-7, with TRBD1 matching 7 bases. V lost 2 bases, J lost 6 bases, and 4 bases stayed unmatched. The CDR3 contains 13 residues. CDR1 is MNHEY and CDR2 is SVGEGT in the germline V gene.

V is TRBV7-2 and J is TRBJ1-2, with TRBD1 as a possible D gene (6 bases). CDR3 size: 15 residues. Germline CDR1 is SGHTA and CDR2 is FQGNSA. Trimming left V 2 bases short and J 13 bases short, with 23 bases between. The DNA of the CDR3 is TGTGCCAGCAGCTTAATGGAGGGGGGGTCGAAGCCGGGCACCTTC. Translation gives CASSLMEGGSKPGTF. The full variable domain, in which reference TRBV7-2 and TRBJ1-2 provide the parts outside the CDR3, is GAGVSQSPSNKVTEKGKDVELRCDPISGHTALYWYRQSLGQGLEFLIYFQGNSAPDKSGLPSDRFSAERTGGSVSTLTIQRTQQEDSAVYLCASSLMEGGSKPGTFGSGTRLTVV.

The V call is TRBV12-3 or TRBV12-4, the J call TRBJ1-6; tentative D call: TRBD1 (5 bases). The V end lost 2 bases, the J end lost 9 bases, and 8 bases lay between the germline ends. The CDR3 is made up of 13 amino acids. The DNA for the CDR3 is TGTGCCAGCAGTTTATATGGGGGTTCACCCCTCCACTTT. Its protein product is CASSLYGGSPLHF.

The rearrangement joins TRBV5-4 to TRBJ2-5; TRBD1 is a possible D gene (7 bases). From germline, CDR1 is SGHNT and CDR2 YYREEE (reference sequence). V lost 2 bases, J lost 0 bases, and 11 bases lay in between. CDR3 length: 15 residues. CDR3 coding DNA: TGTGCCAGCAGCTTCAGGGGGGACAACCAAGAGACCCAGTACTTC. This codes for CASSFRGDNQETQYF.

The CDR3 sequence is CASKAGGEAFF. The CDR3 DNA is TGTGCCAGCAAGGCGGGGGGCGAAGCTTTCTTT. The chain combines TRBV6-5 with TRBJ1-1; D possibly corresponds to TRBD1 (6 bases). This CDR3 is 11 amino acids long. The V end lost 7 bases, the J end lost 8 bases, and 11 bases lay between the germline ends. Per the germline V gene, CDR1 is MNHEY and CDR2 is SVGAGI.

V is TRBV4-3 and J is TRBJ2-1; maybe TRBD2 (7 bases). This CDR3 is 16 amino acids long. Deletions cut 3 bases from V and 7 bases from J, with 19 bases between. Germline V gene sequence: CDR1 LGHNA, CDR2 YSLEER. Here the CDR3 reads CASSQVRRGGRNEQFF. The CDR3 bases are TGCGCCAGCAGCCAGGTCAGGAGGGGGGGCCGGAATGAGCAGTTCTTC.

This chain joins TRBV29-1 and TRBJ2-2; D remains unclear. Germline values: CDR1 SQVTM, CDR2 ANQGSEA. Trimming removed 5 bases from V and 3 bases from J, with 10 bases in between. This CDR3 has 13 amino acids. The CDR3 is CSVFDGDTGELFF. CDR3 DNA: TGCAGCGTTTTCGACGGAGACACCGGGGAGCTGTTTTTT.

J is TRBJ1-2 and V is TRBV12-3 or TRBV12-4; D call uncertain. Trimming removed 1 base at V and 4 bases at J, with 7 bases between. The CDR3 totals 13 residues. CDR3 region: CASSLEGSYGYTF. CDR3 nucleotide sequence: TGTGCCAGCAGTTTAGAGGGAAGCTATGGCTACACCTTC.

CDR3 protein: CASSSTGGWDTEAFF. The CDR3 coding sequence is TGCGCCAGCAGCTCTACAGGGGGCTGGGATACTGAAGCTTTCTTT. V is TRBV5-1 and J is TRBJ1-1, with 9 bases fitting TRBD1. V lost 3 bases to trimming and J lost 5 bases; unmatched junction nucleotides: 8. The CDR3 is 15 amino acids. In germline, CDR1 is SGHRS, CDR2 YFSETQ.

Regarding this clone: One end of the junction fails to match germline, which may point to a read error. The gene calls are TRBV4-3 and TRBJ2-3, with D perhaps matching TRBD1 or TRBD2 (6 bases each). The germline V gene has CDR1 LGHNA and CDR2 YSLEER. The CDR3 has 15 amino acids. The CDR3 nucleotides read TGCGCCAGCAGACAAGGGGGGACGCCCACAGATACGCAGTATTTT. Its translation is CASRQGGTPTDTQYF.

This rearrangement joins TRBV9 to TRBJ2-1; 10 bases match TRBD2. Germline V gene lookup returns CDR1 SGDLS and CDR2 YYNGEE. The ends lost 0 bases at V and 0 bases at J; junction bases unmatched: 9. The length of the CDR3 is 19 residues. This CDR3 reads CASSVGDSGRPSSYNEQFF. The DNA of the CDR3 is TGTGCCAGCAGCGTAGGTGATAGCGGGAGGCCTAGCTCCTACAATGAGCAGTTCTTC.

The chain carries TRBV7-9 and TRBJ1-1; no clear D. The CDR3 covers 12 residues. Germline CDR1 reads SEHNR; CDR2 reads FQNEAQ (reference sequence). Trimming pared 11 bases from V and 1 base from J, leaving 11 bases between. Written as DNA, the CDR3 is TGTGCCGCCTTAAACAGGAACACTGAAGCTTTCTTT. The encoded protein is CAALNRNTEAFF.

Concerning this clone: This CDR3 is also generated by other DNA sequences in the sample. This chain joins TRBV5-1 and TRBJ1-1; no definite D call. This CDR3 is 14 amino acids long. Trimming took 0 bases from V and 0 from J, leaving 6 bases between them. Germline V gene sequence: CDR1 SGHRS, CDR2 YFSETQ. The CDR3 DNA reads TGCGCCAGCAGCTTGGCGGGCATGAACACTGAAGCTTTCTTT. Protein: CASSLAGMNTEAFF.